Included here is one T cell receptor beta chain sequence, with context. The sample originates from a study of blood T cell repertoires in COVID-19. Study as a whole: Samples taken during acute and convalescent COVID-19 were collected in the United States, Italy and Spain.

Authors' methods: Reference gene primer amplification in the assay estimated nucleated cell counts. Clones were read by immunoSEQ multiplex PCR, and TCRdb kept only the in-frame ones, dropping some. The V and J calls and clone size were taken over from that table, and D and trimming were inferred from the DNA. This table holds around 400,000 clones, more than 70% found once. The TCR originated in a woman aged 25 to 45 with COVID-19, enrolled during active disease. The specimen was peripheral blood.

CDR3 sequence: CASSLRQLIYEQYF. CDR3 coding DNA: TGTGCCAGCAGTTTAAGACAACTTATTTACGAGCAGTACTTC. The chain has TRBV28 and TRBJ2-7, with D uncertain. CDR1 is MDHEN, CDR2 SYDVKM, per germline. The CDR3 is made up of 14 amino acids. V gave up 2 bases and J gave up 4 bases, with 12 bases separating them.